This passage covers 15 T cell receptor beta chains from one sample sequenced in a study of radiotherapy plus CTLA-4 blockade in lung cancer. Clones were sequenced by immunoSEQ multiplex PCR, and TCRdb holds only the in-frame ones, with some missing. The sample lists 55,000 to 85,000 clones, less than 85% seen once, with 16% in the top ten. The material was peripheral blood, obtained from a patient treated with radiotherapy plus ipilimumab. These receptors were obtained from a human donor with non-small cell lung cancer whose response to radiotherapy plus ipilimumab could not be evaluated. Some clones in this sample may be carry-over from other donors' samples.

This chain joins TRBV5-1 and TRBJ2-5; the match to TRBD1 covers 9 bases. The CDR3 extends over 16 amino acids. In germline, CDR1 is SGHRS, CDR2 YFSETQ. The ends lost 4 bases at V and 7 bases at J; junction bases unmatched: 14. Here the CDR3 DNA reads TGCGCCAGCAGCACCGCCGACAGGGGGGATCTGGGGACCCAGTACTTC. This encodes CASSTADRGDLGTQYF.

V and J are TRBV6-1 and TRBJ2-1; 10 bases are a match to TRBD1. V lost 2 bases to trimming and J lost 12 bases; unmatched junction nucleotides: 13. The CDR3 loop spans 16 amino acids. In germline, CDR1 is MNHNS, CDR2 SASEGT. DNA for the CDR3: TGTGCCAGCAGTGAACTTAGGACAGGGGGGGTCCAAGGGCAGTTCTTC. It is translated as CASSELRTGGVQGQFF.

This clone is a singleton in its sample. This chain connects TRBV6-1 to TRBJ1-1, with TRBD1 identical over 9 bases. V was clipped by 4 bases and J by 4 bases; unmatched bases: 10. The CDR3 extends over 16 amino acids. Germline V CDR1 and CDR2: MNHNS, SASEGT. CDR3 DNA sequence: TGTGCCAGCAGTGGCCGGGACAGGGTTCGTCGCACTGAAGCTTTCTTT. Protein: CASSGRDRVRRTEAFF.

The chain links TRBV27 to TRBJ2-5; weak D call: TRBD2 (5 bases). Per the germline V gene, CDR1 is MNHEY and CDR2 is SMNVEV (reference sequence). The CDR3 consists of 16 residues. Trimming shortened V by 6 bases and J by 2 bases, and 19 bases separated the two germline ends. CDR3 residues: CASSRYISGLQETQYF. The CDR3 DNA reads TGTGCCAGCAGCCGGTACATCAGCGGATTACAAGAGACCCAGTACTTC.

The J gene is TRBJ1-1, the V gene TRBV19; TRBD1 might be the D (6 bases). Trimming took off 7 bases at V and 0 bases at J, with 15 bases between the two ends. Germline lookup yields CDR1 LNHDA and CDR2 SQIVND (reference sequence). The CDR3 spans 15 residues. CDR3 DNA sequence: TGTGCCAGTATCCTGGGACATCTCATGAACACTGAAGCTTTCTTT. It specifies CASILGHLMNTEAFF.

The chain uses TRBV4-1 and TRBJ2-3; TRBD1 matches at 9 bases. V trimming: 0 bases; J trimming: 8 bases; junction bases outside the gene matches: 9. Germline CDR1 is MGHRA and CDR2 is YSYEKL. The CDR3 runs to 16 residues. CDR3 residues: CASSQDGDRAGSTQYF. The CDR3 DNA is TGCGCCAGCAGCCAAGATGGGGACAGGGCAGGGAGTACGCAGTATTTT.

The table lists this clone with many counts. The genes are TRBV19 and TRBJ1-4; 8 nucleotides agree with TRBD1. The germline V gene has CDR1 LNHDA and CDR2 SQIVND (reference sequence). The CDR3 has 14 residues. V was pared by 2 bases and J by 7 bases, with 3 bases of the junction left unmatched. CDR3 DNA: TGTGCCAGTAGTATAAGGACAGGGACTGAAAAACTGTTTTTT. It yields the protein CASSIRTGTEKLFF.

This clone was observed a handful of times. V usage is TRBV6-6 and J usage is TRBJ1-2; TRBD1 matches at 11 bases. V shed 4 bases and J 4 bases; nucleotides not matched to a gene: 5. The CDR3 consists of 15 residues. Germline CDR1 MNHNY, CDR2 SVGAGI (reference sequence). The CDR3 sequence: CASSFPGQGGYGYTF. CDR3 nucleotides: TGTGCCAGCAGTTTCCCGGGACAGGGGGGCTATGGCTACACCTTC.

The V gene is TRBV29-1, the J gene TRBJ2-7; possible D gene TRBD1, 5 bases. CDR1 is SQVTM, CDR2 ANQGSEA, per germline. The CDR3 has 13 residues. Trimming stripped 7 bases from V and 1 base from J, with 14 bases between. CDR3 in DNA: TGCAGCGCCAGGGTAACGCCTTCCTACGAGCAGTACTTC. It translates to CSARVTPSYEQYF.

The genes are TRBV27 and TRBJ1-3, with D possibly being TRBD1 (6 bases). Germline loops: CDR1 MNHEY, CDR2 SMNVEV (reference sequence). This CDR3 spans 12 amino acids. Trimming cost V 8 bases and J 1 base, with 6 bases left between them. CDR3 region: CASGTSGNTIYF. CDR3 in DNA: TGTGCCAGCGGGACATCTGGAAACACCATATATTTT.

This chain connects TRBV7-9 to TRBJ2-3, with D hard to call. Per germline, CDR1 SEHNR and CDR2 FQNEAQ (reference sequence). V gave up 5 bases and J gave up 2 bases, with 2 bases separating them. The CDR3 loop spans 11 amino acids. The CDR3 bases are TGTGCCAGCAGCCTCACAGATACGCAGTATTTT. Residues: CASSLTDTQYF.

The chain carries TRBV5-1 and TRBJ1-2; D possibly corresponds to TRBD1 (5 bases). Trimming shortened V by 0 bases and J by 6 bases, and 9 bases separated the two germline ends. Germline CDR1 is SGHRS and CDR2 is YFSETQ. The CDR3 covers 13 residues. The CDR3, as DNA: TGCGCCAGCAGCTTGGACAGGAACGATGGCTACACCTTC. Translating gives CASSLDRNDGYTF.

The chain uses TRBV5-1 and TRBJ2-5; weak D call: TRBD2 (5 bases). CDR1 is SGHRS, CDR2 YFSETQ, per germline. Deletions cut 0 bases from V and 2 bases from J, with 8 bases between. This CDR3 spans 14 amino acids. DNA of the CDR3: TGCGCCAGCAGCTTGGTAGCGATTCAAGAGACCCAGTACTTC. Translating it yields CASSLVAIQETQYF.

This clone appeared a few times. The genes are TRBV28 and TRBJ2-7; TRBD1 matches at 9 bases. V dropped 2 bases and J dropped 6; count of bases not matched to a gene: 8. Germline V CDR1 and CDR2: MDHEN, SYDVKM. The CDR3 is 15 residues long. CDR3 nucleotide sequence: TGTGCCAGCAGTTTACTGGGACAGGGTAATCTCGAGCAGTACTTC. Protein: CASSLLGQGNLEQYF.

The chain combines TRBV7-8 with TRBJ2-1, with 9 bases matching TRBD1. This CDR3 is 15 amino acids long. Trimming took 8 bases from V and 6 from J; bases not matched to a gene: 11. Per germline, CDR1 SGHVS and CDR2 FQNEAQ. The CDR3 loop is CASGGQGSATNEQFF. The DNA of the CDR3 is TGTGCCAGCGGGGGACAGGGAAGTGCCACCAATGAGCAGTTCTTC.